The 8 T cell receptor beta chains below all came from one sample that was sequenced in a study of vaccination effects on CD4 cells after COVID-19. These receptors have no identified antigens. With the ViraFEST assay, the study expanded antigen-specific CD4+ T cells using viral peptide pools, then sequenced them. An approximately 10-day culture period preceded the isolation of CD4+ T cells. The participants, recipients of two vaccine doses, got either BNT162b2 or mRNA-1273. TCRdb keeps only in-frame clones here, not all; method: immunoSEQ multiplex PCR. The repertoire holds roughly 59,000 clones, with 60% to 80% as singletons. The sequences come from CD4+ T cells from PBMCs cultured with HCoV-OC43 spike peptides, collected after COVID-19 vaccination. Subset described: HCoV-OC43 spike overlapping peptide pool stimulation. These receptors were taken from a human donor who received a COVID-19 vaccine.

The chain combines TRBV11-2 with TRBJ2-7; tentatively, D is TRBD2 (6 bases). The V end lost 5 bases, the J end lost 9 bases, and 20 bases lay between the germline ends. Germline CDR1 and CDR2: SGHAT and FQNNGV. The CDR3 runs 14 residues. CDR3 coding DNA: TGTGCCAGCAGCCCGGAGATAGGGGTAGCGGTGCAGTACGTC. Amino acids: CASSPEIGVAVQYV.

This chain uses TRBV24-1 with TRBJ1-3; unclear D gene. V was shortened by 6 bases and J by 4 bases, with 9 bases between the two germline ends. Germline V gives CDR1 KGHDR, CDR2 SFDVKD. This CDR3 region has 13 residues. This CDR3 is CATSPPTGNTIYF. The CDR3 bases are TGTGCCACCAGTCCACCGACAGGAAACACCATATATTTT.

V usage is TRBV18 and J usage is TRBJ1-6; 7 nucleotides line up with TRBD1. CDR3 length: 15 residues. J was trimmed by 14 bases and V by 5 bases; bases with no gene match: 15. Looked up from germline, CDR1 is KGHSH and CDR2 is LQKENI. The CDR3 coding sequence is TGTGCCAGCTCATCGACCGGGACAGAAGACTTCACCCTCCACTTT. Translated, it gives CASSSTGTEDFTLHF.

This chain links TRBV6-5 with TRBJ1-1; D unclear. The CDR3 is 13 amino acids. Deletions cut 5 bases from V and 4 bases from J, with 11 bases between. Germline V CDR1 and CDR2: MNHEY, SVGAGI. The CDR3 region is CASSRPWSTEAFF. As DNA, the CDR3 is TGTGCCAGCAGTCGTCCGTGGAGCACTGAAGCTTTCTTT.

The gene calls are TRBV5-1 and TRBJ1-2; D is perhaps TRBD1 (5 bases). The germline V gene encodes CDR1 SGHRS and CDR2 YFSETQ. V was clipped by 0 bases and J by 1 base, with 13 bases between them. The CDR3 has 16 residues. As DNA, the CDR3 is TGCGCCAGCAGCTTGGGGGGTTCTGGGGGTAACTATGGCTACACCTTC. It specifies CASSLGGSGGNYGYTF.

In nucleotides, the CDR3 is TGTGCCAGCAGCCAAGTGGCGGGGGGGCTGTTCACCGGGGAGCTGTTTTTT. Its translation is CASSQVAGGLFTGELFF. J is TRBJ2-2 and V is TRBV3-1 (or the pseudogene TRBV3-2), with 9 bases identical to TRBD2. The CDR3 loop spans 17 amino acids. Germline values: CDR1 LGHDT, CDR2 YNNKEL (reference sequence). The V and J ends lost 1 base and 4 bases, in that order; junction bases with no gene match: 7.

V and J are TRBV3-1 (or the pseudogene TRBV3-2) and TRBJ1-1, with D tentatively TRBD1 (5 bases). CDR3 size: 14 residues. Germline CDR1 and CDR2: LGHDT and YNNKEL (reference sequence). Trimming stripped 4 bases from V and 3 bases from J, with 12 bases between. CDR3 DNA sequence: TGTGCCAGCAGCCGGATCGGGGACCACACTGAAGCTTTCTTT. Its protein is CASSRIGDHTEAFF.

The chain carries TRBV4-1 and TRBJ2-3, with 9 bases aligning to TRBD2. Germline V CDR1 and CDR2: MGHRA, YSYEKL. V lost 1 base and J lost 0; bases outside the gene matches: 2. This CDR3 region has 16 residues. CDR3 nucleotides: TGCGCCAGCAGCCAAGCCAGCGGGGGGAGCACAGATACGCAGTATTTT. Amino acids: CASSQASGGSTDTQYF.